The 30 T cell receptor beta chains below come from one sample, sequenced in a study of tumor and adjacent non-tumor tissue in lung cancer. TCRbeta libraries were built with three rounds of nested PCR, modified from ARM-PCR. TCRdb fed the multiplex PCR reads into MiXCR, producing one record per CDR3 protein. The sample holds 120,000 or so distinct CDR3 sequences; approximately 66% are singletons and the top ten take more than 10%. RNA was extracted from bulk tissue without any cell sorting. The material sequenced was lung tumor tissue. The receptors shown here come from a man younger than 40 with non-small cell lung cancer.

The sample holds one count of this clonotype. One end of the junction varies from germline; a read error may be responsible. J is TRBJ1-5 and V is TRBV20-1; tentative D call: TRBD1 (5 bases). Germline values: CDR1 DFQATT, CDR2 SNEGSKA (reference sequence). The CDR3 spans 16 residues. In DNA, the CDR3 is TGCAATGCTAGAGTTTGGGGGGGAGGAGACGATCAGCCCCAGCATTTT. This sequence encodes CNARVWGGGDDQPQHF.

This clonotype was observed a handful of times. The chain joins TRBV10-3 to TRBJ2-3; the match to TRBD1 covers 8 bases. CDR1 and CDR2 from the germline V gene are ENHRY and SYGVKD. This CDR3 is built from 15 residues. Trimming cost V 7 bases and J 1 base; bases outside gene matches: 7. The CDR3 DNA follows: TGTGCCATCAAGAGTCAGACAGGGGGCACAGATACGCAGTATTTT. Translation gives CAIKSQTGGTDTQYF.

This clonotype turned up a few times. V is TRBV7-9 and J is TRBJ2-7; weak D call: TRBD1 (6 bases). Germline loops: CDR1 SEHNR, CDR2 FQNEAQ (reference sequence). This CDR3 has 13 residues. V was cut by 5 bases and J by 12 bases, with 20 bases left in between. CDR3 DNA: TGTGCCAGCAGCCACCGGGACACAACTTCCCGGTACTTC. This translates into CASSHRDTTSRYF.

This clonotype came up many times. The chain links TRBV20-1 to TRBJ1-2, with D possibly matching TRBD1 (6 bases). CDR3 length: 13 amino acids. Germline CDR1 reads DFQATT; CDR2 reads SNEGSKA (reference sequence). Trimming removed 3 bases from V and 8 bases from J, with 16 bases in between. The CDR3 DNA reads TGCAGTGCTAGGGAAGACTTGACAGGCGGCTACACCTTC. Translating it yields CSAREDLTGGYTF.

As to this clonotype: One junction end disagrees with the germline gene, perhaps due to a read error. The rearrangement uses TRBV6-2 or TRBV6-3 and TRBJ1-5; 7 nucleotides agree with TRBD1. CDR1 is MNHEY, CDR2 SVGEGT, per germline. CDR3 length equals 15 residues. This CDR3 reads CDSTLGQASNRPQHF. The DNA of the CDR3 is TGTGACAGCACCCTCGGACAGGCCAGCAATCGGCCCCAGCATTTT.

The chain combines TRBV5-1 with TRBJ1-1, with D perhaps matching TRBD1 (6 bases). The CDR3 extends over 15 amino acids. Looked up from germline, CDR1 is SGHRS and CDR2 is YFSETQ. V lost 1 base and J 5 bases, leaving 15 bases between the germline ends. CDR3 nucleotides: TGCGCCAGCAGCTTGAATCCCGGGGGCGGAACTGAAGCTTTCTTT. It encodes CASSLNPGGGTEAFF.

Points on this clonotype: A read error is possible here, since a much larger clone lies one base away. V usage is TRBV6-6 and J usage is TRBJ1-2; TRBD1 aligns across 12 bases. The CDR3 consists of 15 residues. CDR1 is MNHNY, CDR2 SVGAGI, per germline (reference sequence). CDR3 sequence reads: CVSRDRGLTNYGYTF. The CDR3 DNA sequence: TGTGTCAGCAGGGACAGGGGGCTTACCAACTATGGCTACACCTTC.

Notes on this clonotype: Compared with germline, one end of the junction differs, possibly owing to a read error. V usage is TRBV11-1 and J usage is TRBJ2-4; D may be TRBD1 (5 bases). Germline lookup yields CDR1 SGHAT and CDR2 FQDESV (reference sequence). This CDR3 spans 16 amino acids. The CDR3 is CASTHSGRATKDIQYF. In DNA, the CDR3 is TGTGCCAGCACCCACTCGGGCAGGGCAACCAAAGACATTCAGTACTTC.

In its sample, this clonotype was seen many times. V is TRBV12-3 or TRBV12-4 and J is TRBJ1-4; D possibly corresponds to TRBD1 (5 bases). The CDR3 runs to 14 residues. Trimming shortened V by 0 bases and J by 8 bases, and 10 bases separated the two germline ends. The CDR3 sequence is CASSLAGAGEKLFF. CDR3 in DNA: TGTGCCAGCAGTTTAGCAGGGGCGGGGGAAAAACTGTTTTTT.

Details on this clonotype: Possible read error: a much larger clone is one base away. This is likely a read error, given that the CDR3 carries no conserved phenylalanine or tryptophan at its end. The J gene is TRBJ2-7, the V gene TRBV12-3 or TRBV12-4, with 7 bases lining up with TRBD1. V shed 3 bases, J shed 2 bases, and the junction held 4 bases outside the gene matches. This CDR3 is 14 amino acids long. The chain's CDR3 is CASSFQGDTYEQYY. The CDR3 nucleotides read TGTGCCAGCAGTTTTCAGGGGGACACCTACGAGCAGTACTAC.

The chain carries TRBV4-1 and TRBJ1-2; perhaps TRBD1 as D (6 bases). This CDR3 is built from 18 residues. In germline, CDR1 is MGHRA, CDR2 YSYEKL. Between the trimmed V and J ends, which lost 4 bases and 4 bases, there was a span of 25 bases. CDR3 sequence (DNA): TGCGCCAGCAGCCTGAACTCAACCGGGACAAGAAGTCTCTATGGCTACACCTTC. Its translation is CASSLNSTGTRSLYGYTF.

To note about this clonotype: The junction differs from germline at one of its ends, possibly a read error. The V gene is TRBV24-1, the J gene TRBJ2-1; D possibly corresponds to TRBD1 (5 bases). CDR3 length: 12 amino acids. The germline gives CDR1 KGHDR, CDR2 SFDVKD. The CDR3 nucleotides are TGTGCCACCTCGACAGAATACAATGAGCACTTCTTC. This gives the protein CATSTEYNEHFF.

This chain uses TRBV4-1 with TRBJ2-3; TRBD2 aligns across 7 bases. J lost 5 bases, V lost 0 bases, and 8 bases had no gene match. The CDR3 loop spans 16 amino acids. CDR1 and CDR2 from the germline V gene are MGHRA and YSYEKL. The CDR3 here is CASSQEGGRAGDTQYF. The DNA for the CDR3 is TGCGCCAGCAGCCAAGAAGGAGGGAGGGCGGGAGATACGCAGTATTTT.

With respect to this clonotype: One end of the junction fails to match germline, which may point to a read error. The V gene is TRBV12-3 or TRBV12-4, the J gene TRBJ2-2; D is ambiguous. This CDR3 has 14 residues. The CDR3 here is CVSSFSSSTRELFF. In nucleotides, the CDR3 is TGTGTCAGCAGTTTTTCCAGTTCCACCAGGGAGCTGTTTTTT.

This clonotype was detected only once. With a much larger clone just one base away, this may be a read error. J is TRBJ2-3 and V is TRBV29-1, with D perhaps matching TRBD2 (5 bases). Germline CDR1 reads SQVTM; CDR2 reads ANQGSEA. This CDR3 is built from 13 residues. The CDR3: CSVERRVRDTHYF. CDR3 nucleotides: TGCAGCGTTGAGAGGCGGGTGCGTGATACGCATTATTTT.

Details on this clonotype: Its ends do not fully match the called genes, so a read error is possible. The chain uses TRBV12-3 or TRBV12-4 and TRBJ2-5; D gene unclear. The CDR3 loop spans 13 amino acids. The CDR3 DNA sequence: TGTGCCAGCAGATGGGCTTCCCAAGAGGCCCAGTACTTC. Translated, it gives CASRWASQEAQYF.

Note on this clonotype: This may come from a read error, since a much larger clone is one base off. The V and J genes are TRBV20-1 and TRBJ2-7, with 8 nucleotides matching TRBD2. Trimming cost V 7 bases and J 4 bases; bases outside gene matches: 9. The CDR3 sequence is 13 residues long. Germline V gene sequence: CDR1 DFQATT, CDR2 SNEGSKA (reference sequence). In nucleotides, the CDR3 is TGCAGTGTTAGCCTAAGCGGGAGATACGAGCAGTACTTC. Residues: CSVSLSGRYEQYF.

With respect to this clonotype: A much larger clone differs from this one at a single base, so this may be a read error. Here the CDR3 omits its conserved ending phenylalanine or tryptophan, so a read error is the likely source. The V gene is TRBV4-1, the J gene TRBJ1-5; 7 positions match TRBD1. CDR1 is MGHRA and CDR2 is YSYEKL in the germline V gene. J gave up 4 bases and V 1 base, and 7 bases lay outside the gene matches. This CDR3 contains 16 residues. CDR3: CASSQGDAGGNQPQHS. CDR3 coding DNA: TGCGCCAGCAGCCAAGGGGACGCAGGGGGAAATCAGCCCCAGCATTCT.

Comment on this clonotype: This may be a read error, as it is one base from a much larger clone. The chain links TRBV10-2 to TRBJ2-7; the D is unclear. Germline CDR1 reads WSHSY; CDR2 reads SAAADI. Trimming took off 3 bases at V and 3 bases at J, with 12 bases between the two ends. There are 14 residues in the CDR3. The CDR3 DNA is TGCGCCAGCAGTGACTCCTGGGCCGGCTACGAGCAGTACTTC. This sequence encodes CASSDSWAGYEQYF.

Concerning this clonotype: A read error may produce the germline difference seen at one junction end. The chain joins TRBV20-1 to TRBJ2-1; weak D call: TRBD2 (6 bases). CDR3 length: 13 residues. CDR1 DFQATT and CDR2 SNEGSKA come from the germline V gene (reference sequence). The DNA of the CDR3 is TGCAGTGCTAGGGATGCGACTAGGAATGAGGAGTCCTTC. Its protein product is CSARDATRNEESF.

The table lists this clonotype with a count of one. A much larger clone differs by one base, so this may be a read error. CDR3 nucleotide sequence: TGTGCCAGCGGTCCTAGCGTAATTAGCTCCTACAATGAGCAGTTCTTC. Amino acid sequence: CASGPSVISSYNEQFF. V and J are TRBV6-2 or TRBV6-3 and TRBJ2-1, with a possible D match to TRBD2 (6 bases). This CDR3 spans 16 amino acids. The germline V gene encodes CDR1 MNHEY and CDR2 SVGEGT. The germline V and J ends were trimmed by 8 bases and 0 bases, with 17 bases remaining between them.

In the case of this clonotype: This may arise from a read error, as a much more abundant clone is one base away. This chain connects TRBV4-1 to TRBJ2-3, with D perhaps matching TRBD2 (5 bases). The CDR3 is made up of 15 amino acids. The V end lost 2 bases, the J end lost 0 bases, and 9 bases lay between the germline ends. Germline V gene data show CDR1 as MGHRA and CDR2 as YSYEKL. The CDR3 sequence is CASSQYKRSTDTQYF. The CDR3 DNA is TGCGCCAGCAGCCAATATAAGCGGAGCACAGATACGCAGTATTTT.

At least ten counts were recorded for this clonotype. The chain uses TRBV6-2 or TRBV6-3 and TRBJ2-1; D is undetermined. The CDR3 length is 11 residues. Germline V gives CDR1 MNHEY, CDR2 SVGEGT. V lost 5 bases, J lost 8 bases, and 7 bases lay in between. CDR3: CASSEIDEQFF. CDR3 DNA: TGTGCCAGCAGTGAGATCGATGAGCAGTTCTTC.

Comment on this clonotype: A much larger clone lies a single base off, so this may be a read error. CDR3 loop: CASSYRGLAEEPQYF. CDR3 DNA sequence: TGTGCCAGCAGTTACCGGGGACTAGCGGAAGAGCCCCAGTACTTC. This chain joins TRBV6-5 and TRBJ2-5; 11 nucleotides align to TRBD2. The CDR3 sequence is 15 residues long. Germline V gene sequence: CDR1 MNHEY, CDR2 SVGAGI.

Details on this clonotype: Mismatch with germline at one junction end may stem from a read error. The chain carries TRBV20-1 and TRBJ2-7, with a tentative D call TRBD1 (6 bases). Germline V gene sequence: CDR1 DFQATT, CDR2 SNEGSKA (reference sequence). This CDR3 spans 12 amino acids. The CDR3 sequence is CCAGGLVSEQYF. CDR3 in DNA: TGCTGTGCTGGGGGCCTAGTCTCCGAGCAGTACTTC.

About this clonotype itself: A much more abundant neighbour one base away suggests this may be a read error. The rearrangement joins TRBV6-1 to TRBJ2-1; 10 bases match TRBD2. CDR3 length: 13 amino acids. From germline, CDR1 is MNHNS and CDR2 SASEGT. V was pared by 8 bases and J by 5 bases, with 3 bases of the junction left unmatched. The CDR3 here is CASQREGNNEQFF. The CDR3 DNA follows: TGTGCCAGCCAGCGGGAGGGAAACAATGAGCAGTTCTTC.

Points on this clonotype: This clone may be a read error of a much larger clone one base away. The genes are TRBV20-1 and TRBJ1-4; maybe TRBD1 (5 bases). The CDR3 totals 17 residues. Per germline, CDR1 DFQATT and CDR2 SNEGSKA (reference sequence). V lost 8 bases and J 5 bases, leaving 27 bases between the germline ends. The chain's CDR3 is CSSQWGQVWGGNEKLFF. The DNA for the CDR3 is TGCAGTTCTCAGTGGGGCCAGGTGTGGGGAGGGAATGAAAAACTGTTTTTT.

Regarding this clonotype: This may come from a read error, since a much larger clone is one base off. The CDR3, as DNA: TGCAGCGTTGAATACGAGTATGGCTACACCTTC. Translating gives CSVEYEYGYTF. V gene TRBV29-1 combines with J gene TRBJ1-2; D ambiguous. The CDR3 loop spans 11 amino acids. CDR1 SQVTM and CDR2 ANQGSEA come from the germline V gene. V gave up 2 bases and J gave up 5 bases, with 6 bases separating them.

On this clonotype: A read error may account for a junction end that differs from germline. The chain carries TRBV5-4 and TRBJ2-7; 8 positions agree with TRBD1. Germline V gene lookup returns CDR1 SGHNT and CDR2 YYREEE (reference sequence). The CDR3 runs to 15 residues. CDR3 nucleotides: TGTGCCAGCAGCACAGGGGGTCCCCAGGTGGACGAGCACTACTTC. Protein product: CASSTGGPQVDEHYF. The entire variable domain, with the rest obtained from reference TRBV5-4 and TRBJ2-7, is as follows: ETGVTQSPTHLIKTRGQQVTLRCSSQSGHNTVSWYQQALGQGPQFIFQYYREEENGRGNFPPRFSGLQFPNYSSELNVNALELDDSALYLCASSTGGPQVDEHYFGPGTRLTVT.

Concerning this clonotype: A much larger clone is a single base away; this may be a read error. The gene calls are TRBV4-3 and TRBJ2-1; possibly TRBD2 for D (7 bases). Germline-derived CDR1 and CDR2 are LGHNA and YSLEER. The CDR3 loop spans 16 amino acids. The CDR3 here is CPSQLAAGASYNEQFF. The CDR3 nucleotides read TGCCCCAGCCAGCTTGCGGCGGGGGCCTCCTACAATGAGCAGTTCTTC.